Detailed here is one T cell receptor beta chain. Its antigen is not known. This sample was taken from a study of cytomegalovirus exposure and HLA in healthy donors. Study-wide results and limits: The productive fraction for most TCR beta V segments was about 87% or about 30% in an earlier analysis.

PCR employed 60 Vbeta and 13 Jbeta primers. TCRdb keeps only in-frame clones here, not all; method: immunoSEQ multiplex PCR. Among more than 95,000 clones, nearly 15% were seen once, and the ten largest hold approximately 0.8%. Germline CDR1 MNHNY, CDR2 SVGAGI (reference sequence). The CDR3 sequence is 14 residues long. V lost 2 bases to trimming and J lost 4 bases, with 11 bases between them. Sequenced material: PBMCs. This sequence joins TRBV6-6 and TRBJ1-2; D remains unclear. This TCR came from a female donor in good health and CMV-seronegative. DNA for the CDR3: TGTGCCAGCAGTTACGGTCCCAGCGGCTATGGCTACACCTTC. This encodes CASSYGPSGYGYTF.